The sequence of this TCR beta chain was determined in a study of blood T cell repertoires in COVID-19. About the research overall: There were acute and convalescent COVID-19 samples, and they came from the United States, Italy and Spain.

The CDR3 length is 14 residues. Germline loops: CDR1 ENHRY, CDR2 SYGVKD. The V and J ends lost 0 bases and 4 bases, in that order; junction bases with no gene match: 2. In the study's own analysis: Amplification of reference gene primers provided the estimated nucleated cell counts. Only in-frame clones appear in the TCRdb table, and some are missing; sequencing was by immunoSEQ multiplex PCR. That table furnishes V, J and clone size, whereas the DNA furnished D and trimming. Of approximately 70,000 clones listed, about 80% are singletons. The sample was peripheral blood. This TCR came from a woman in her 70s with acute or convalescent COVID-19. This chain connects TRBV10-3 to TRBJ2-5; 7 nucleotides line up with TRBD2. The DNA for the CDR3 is TGTGCCATCAGTGAGTCGGCGGGGGTAGAGACCCAGTACTTC. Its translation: CAISESAGVETQYF.